This T cell receptor beta chain was sequenced in a study of regulatory T cells in long-lasting Graves disease. The sample's time point: newly diagnosed GD, antithyroid drugs for less than 3 months. Extracted RNA from PBMCs served as the source of the TCR library. Per American Thyroid Association guidelines, Graves' disease was diagnosed. Trimming cost V 1 base and J 2 bases; bases outside gene matches: 0. The CDR3 consists of 14 residues. Germline CDR1 and CDR2: DFQATT and SNEGSKA (reference sequence). Sequencing libraries for TCR beta were prepared with iRepertoire HTBI primers and Arm-PCR of CDR3 regions. TCRdb reanalysed the multiplex PCR reads using MiXCR and keeps one entry per CDR3 protein. Among some 450,000 distinct CDR3 sequences, around 15% were seen once, and the ten largest hold roughly 10%. This sample also belongs to another study, concerning T cells in Graves' hyperthyroidism and ophthalmopathy. That paper states: Diagnoses were established using clinical symptoms, serum thyroxine and TRAb, thyroid ultrasound and orbital computed tomography.

The V and J genes are TRBV20-1 and TRBJ1-5, with 9 bases that match TRBD1. The sample was peripheral blood mononuclear cells (PBMCs), taken at new diagnosis, from a patient treated with antithyroid drugs. This receptor was identified in a woman younger than 45 with Graves disease. CDR3 nucleotides: TGCAGTGCTAGAGGGGACAGGGGCAATCAGCCCCAGCATTTT. Its translation: CSARGDRGNQPQHF.